This T cell receptor (beta chain) was recovered during a study of T cells in Graves' hyperthyroidism and ophthalmopathy. Background on the study: Peripheral blood specimens were obtained at initial diagnosis, prior to any treatment.

This clonotype was recorded at least ten times. The target antigen is unknown. Germline loops: CDR1 SEHNR, CDR2 FQNEAQ (reference sequence). Trimming shortened V by 6 bases and J by 0 bases, and 6 bases separated the two germline ends. The CDR3 is 14 residues long. Researchers amplified the TCR beta CDR3 regions from RNA transcripts. A set of HTBI primers served as the primers for a first-round RT-PCR of the TCR CDR3. TCRdb ran MiXCR on the multiplex PCR reads and lists one entry per CDR3 protein. The sample consists of about 680,000 distinct CDR3 sequences, around 40% of them appearing once. General study results and limits: Ophthalmopathy onset followed model prediction by a median approximately 5.9 months.

The sample taken for sequencing was blood. V usage is TRBV7-9 and J usage is TRBJ2-6; the D is unclear. This clonotype originated in a woman in her forties with Graves' hyperthyroidism. Written as DNA, the CDR3 is TGTGCCAGCAGATTCCCCTCTGGGGCCAACGTCCTGACTTTC. Its translation is CASRFPSGANVLTF.